Listed here are 13 T cell receptor beta chains from one sample, sequenced in a study of T cells in Graves' hyperthyroidism and ophthalmopathy. RNA transcripts yielded amplified TCR beta CDR3 regions. HTBI primers were the set used in a first-round RT-PCR of the TCR CDR3. TCRdb reanalysed the multiplex PCR reads using MiXCR and keeps one entry per CDR3 protein. This table has about 640,000 distinct CDR3 sequences, less than 25% appearing once. The sample was blood. Source of these receptors: a man under 40 with Graves' ophthalmopathy.

This clonotype came up a few times. This rearrangement joins TRBV4-1 to TRBJ2-7; D is perhaps TRBD2 (6 bases). Trimming removed 1 base at V and 5 bases at J, with 18 bases between. The CDR3 runs 16 residues. Per germline, CDR1 MGHRA and CDR2 YSYEKL. As DNA, the CDR3 is TGCGCCAGCAGCCAAGTAGGGCGGGACTTCCACCACGAGCAGTACTTC. Residues: CASSQVGRDFHHEQYF.

The chain links TRBV11-1 to TRBJ2-1; D is ambiguous. Germline V CDR1 and CDR2: SGHAT, FQDESV (reference sequence). CDR3 size: 12 residues. V lost 3 bases, J lost 10 bases, and 10 bases lay in between. CDR3 sequence reads: CASSFRPDEQFF. The CDR3 DNA follows: TGTGCCAGCAGCTTCAGACCGGACGAGCAGTTCTTC.

This chain links TRBV29-1 with TRBJ2-1; TRBD2 matches 8 bases. CDR3 length: 18 amino acids. V was clipped by 6 bases and J by 8 bases; unmatched bases: 24. The V gene's germline CDR1 is SQVTM and CDR2 ANQGSEA. The CDR3 is CSVRGRNERGNEGYEQFF. The CDR3 DNA follows: TGCAGCGTCCGGGGCCGAAACGAGCGGGGGAACGAGGGTTATGAGCAGTTCTTC.

This clonotype was detected only a few times. The chain uses TRBV12-3 or TRBV12-4 and TRBJ2-4; 8 bases are shared with TRBD2. The length of the CDR3 is 12 residues. With V trimmed by 6 bases and J by 9 bases, 4 bases remained unmatched. CDR3 residues: CASSPGGGIQYF. The CDR3, as DNA: TGTGCCAGCAGCCCGGGGGGGGGCATTCAGTACTTC.

This clonotype was observed a few times. This sequence joins TRBV28 and TRBJ2-7; 10 bases line up with TRBD2. The ends lost 7 bases at V and 4 bases at J; junction bases unmatched: 10. The germline V gene encodes CDR1 MDHEN and CDR2 SYDVKM. There are 15 residues in the CDR3. The CDR3 loop reads CASIPSGRAGYEQYF. The CDR3 DNA reads TGTGCCAGCATCCCGAGCGGGAGGGCCGGGTACGAGCAGTACTTC.

This clonotype occurred many times. The chain uses TRBV24-1 and TRBJ1-1; unclear D gene. V lost 4 bases and J 5 bases, leaving 16 bases between the germline ends. Germline CDR1 and CDR2: KGHDR and SFDVKD. The CDR3 length is 15 residues. The CDR3 loop is CATSDSSGIGTEAFF. The CDR3 bases are TGTGCCACCAGTGACTCTTCGGGTATTGGAACTGAAGCTTTCTTT.

This chain connects TRBV11-3 to TRBJ2-7; 9 bases fit TRBD1. This CDR3 comprises 14 residues. The ends lost 5 bases at V and 4 bases at J; junction bases unmatched: 6. Per the germline V gene, CDR1 is SGHNT and CDR2 is YENEEA. The CDR3 coding sequence is TGTGCCAGCAGCCGCTCACAGGGGGCGTACGAGCAGTACTTC. It is translated as CASSRSQGAYEQYF.

This clonotype was counted a few times. The chain joins TRBV28 to TRBJ2-3; the D gene is possibly TRBD2 (6 bases). Germline values: CDR1 MDHEN, CDR2 SYDVKM. Trimming removed 3 bases from V and 2 bases from J, with 18 bases in between. The CDR3 has 17 residues. The CDR3 here is CASSFGGLRGNTDTQYF. CDR3 nucleotides: TGTGCCAGCAGTTTCGGAGGGTTAAGAGGCAACACAGATACGCAGTATTTT.

The gene calls are TRBV15 and TRBJ2-1, with 9 bases that match TRBD2. V dropped 3 bases and J dropped 6; count of bases not matched to a gene: 6. Germline CDR1 and CDR2: LNHNV and YYDKDF (reference sequence). The CDR3 runs to 15 residues. The CDR3 is CATSRRAGGPNEQFF. As DNA, the CDR3 is TGTGCCACCAGCAGGCGAGCGGGAGGTCCCAATGAGCAGTTCTTC.

This chain connects TRBV19 to TRBJ2-2; D gene unclear. Deletions cut 5 bases from V and 3 bases from J, with 10 bases between. Per germline, CDR1 LNHDA and CDR2 SQIVND (reference sequence). The length of the CDR3 is 14 residues. The CDR3 DNA is TGTGCCAGTAGTGCCCGGACGGACACCGGGGAGCTGTTTTTT. The encoded protein is CASSARTDTGELFF. The variable domain in full, completed from reference TRBV19 and TRBJ2-2, reads DGGITQSPKYLFRKEGQNVTLSCEQNLNHDAMYWYRQDPGQGLRLIYYSQIVNDFQKGDIAEGYSVSREKKESFPLTVTSAQKNPTAFYLCASSARTDTGELFFGEGSRLTVL.

The genes are TRBV27 and TRBJ2-5, with 9 nucleotides matching TRBD2. The CDR3 covers 15 residues. Germline V gene sequence: CDR1 MNHEY, CDR2 SMNVEV (reference sequence). The V gene end was trimmed by 3 bases and the J gene end by 5 bases; junction bases not matched to a gene: 7. The CDR3 sequence: CASSFGGRAGETQYF. In nucleotides, the CDR3 is TGTGCCAGCAGTTTTGGCGGGAGGGCCGGGGAGACCCAGTACTTC.

The chain recombines TRBV11-2 with TRBJ2-2, with 7 nucleotides matching TRBD2. CDR1 and CDR2 from the germline V gene are SGHAT and FQNNGV. The CDR3 extends over 16 amino acids. V lost 5 bases, J lost 3 bases, and 9 bases stayed unmatched. Here the CDR3 DNA reads TGTGCCAGCAGCAAAGCGGGGCTAGCTGACACCGGGGAGCTGTTTTTT. It is translated as CASSKAGLADTGELFF. The entire variable domain, with the rest obtained from reference TRBV11-2 and TRBJ2-2, is as follows: EAGVAQSPRYKIIEKRQSVAFWCNPISGHATLYWYQQILGQGPKLLIQFQNNGVVDDSQLPKDRFSAERLKGVDSTLKIQPAKLEDSAVYLCASSKAGLADTGELFFGEGSRLTVL.

This clonotype appeared many times. The chain is built from TRBV6-1 and TRBJ2-7, with D perhaps matching TRBD2 (6 bases). The CDR3 consists of 15 residues. Trimming removed 6 bases at V and 2 bases at J, with 17 bases between. Per germline, CDR1 MNHNS and CDR2 SASEGT. The CDR3 DNA reads TGTGCCAGCAGATACGGGACTCAGGGCGCCTACGAGCAGTACTTC. It codes for CASRYGTQGAYEQYF.